Each of the 24 T cell receptor beta chains below was sequenced from the same sample in a study of tumor and adjacent non-tumor tissue in lung cancer. This sample's RNA came from whole unsorted tissue. More than 3 cm separated this lung sample from the edge of the tumor. The library came from three nested PCR rounds adapted from ARM-PCR protocols. TCRdb reprocessed the multiplex PCR reads via MiXCR and lists one record per CDR3 protein. The data hold 80,000 to 130,000 distinct CDR3 sequences, with around three fifths observed a single time. Sequencing input: distant non-tumor lung tissue. The receptors come from a man aged 30 to 45 with non-small cell lung cancer.

Details on this clonotype: One end of the junction fails to match germline, which may point to a read error. Here the CDR3 DNA reads TGCAGTGCTAGAGATTCGAAACGGGGAAACTATGGCTACACATTC. Its protein is CSARDSKRGNYGYTF. The chain uses TRBV20-1 and TRBJ1-2; D is ambiguous. Per germline, CDR1 DFQATT and CDR2 SNEGSKA (reference sequence). The CDR3 totals 15 residues.

On this clonotype: The conserved phenylalanine or tryptophan normally closing the CDR3 is absent here, so this likely arose from a read error. This chain connects TRBV30 to TRBJ2-3; D is perhaps TRBD1 (6 bases). Trimming took 2 bases from V and 2 from J, leaving 11 bases between them. Looked up from germline, CDR1 is GTSNPN and CDR2 is SVGIG (reference sequence). The CDR3 runs 14 residues. The chain's CDR3 is CAWSPGENTDTQYL. The CDR3 DNA follows: TGTGCCTGGAGTCCAGGGGAGAACACAGATACGCAGTATTTG.

As to this clonotype: One junction end does not reproduce the germline sequence, and a read error may be involved. V is TRBV4-1 and J is TRBJ1-1; tentative D call: TRBD1 (6 bases). CDR1 is MGHRA and CDR2 is YSYEKL in the germline V gene. The CDR3 consists of 16 residues. The CDR3, as DNA: TGCGCCAGCAGCCCTCCCGGACAGCATCTAAACACTGAAGATTTCTTC. This sequence encodes CASSPPGQHLNTEDFF.

This clonotype was picked up many times. The chain carries TRBV4-3 and TRBJ2-2; weak D call: TRBD2 (5 bases). Looked up from germline, CDR1 is LGHNA and CDR2 is YSLEER. V gave up 0 bases and J gave up 1 base, with 9 bases separating them. The length of the CDR3 is 16 residues. The CDR3 nucleotides are TGCGCCAGCAGCCAAGATTGGCGGGTGAACACCGGGGAGCTGTTTTTT. It yields the protein CASSQDWRVNTGELFF.

The chain links TRBV2 to TRBJ1-6; D is possibly TRBD1 (6 bases). The V end was cut by 6 bases, the J end by 7 bases, with 19 bases between. The CDR3 covers 16 residues. Looked up from germline, CDR1 is SNHLY and CDR2 is FYNNEI. CDR3 amino acids: CASRKDSTRGNSPLHF. The CDR3 DNA reads as TGTGCCAGCAGGAAGGACAGCACCAGGGGCAATTCACCCCTCCACTTT. The full variable domain, rest sourced from reference TRBV2 and TRBJ1-6, is EPEVTQTPSHQVTQMGQEVILRCVPISNHLYFYWYRQILGQKVEFLVSFYNNEISEKSEIFDDQFSVERPDGSNFTLKIRSTKLEDSAMYFCASRKDSTRGNSPLHFGNGTRLTVT.

V is TRBV11-1 and J is TRBJ2-4; D gene uncertain. The CDR3 contains 16 residues. Germline CDR1 reads SGHAT; CDR2 reads FQDESV (reference sequence). The V and J ends lost 7 bases and 4 bases respectively, with 20 bases between them. The CDR3 coding sequence is TGTGCCAGCACTCACTCAGGCTGGGCGACTAAAAACATTCAGTACTTC. It specifies CASTHSGWATKNIQYF.

Turning to this clonotype: Because it lacks the conserved phenylalanine or tryptophan at the end, this CDR3 is likely a read error. The DNA is omitted, as the CDR3 cannot be located on it reliably, and the CDR3 follows TCRdb's listing. The genes are TRBV29-1 and TRBJ1-5; TRBD1, the table's D call, was not compared with the DNA. Germline V lookup: CDR1 SQVTM, CDR2 ANQGSEA. The CDR3 extends over 14 residues, inclusive of both ends. This CDR3 reads CSVAQGRNNQPQQY.

The rearrangement joins TRBV10-2 to TRBJ1-1; 8 nucleotides agree with TRBD1. CDR1 WSHSY and CDR2 SAAADI come from the germline V gene. The CDR3 totals 15 residues. The CDR3 DNA is TGCGTCAGTAGTTGGACAGGGTGGGGGGCATCTGAAGCTTTCTTT. This sequence encodes CVSSWTGWGASEAFF.

This clonotype showed up just a few times. The chain employs TRBV29-1 and TRBJ1-2, with D maybe TRBD1 (5 bases). V was cut by 4 bases and J by 4 bases, with 10 bases left in between. Germline CDR1 SQVTM, CDR2 ANQGSEA. CDR3 length: 12 residues. CDR3 nucleotide sequence: TGCAGCGTTGTTGGGGGGAGCTATGGCTACACCTTC. Translation: CSVVGGSYGYTF.

The chain recombines TRBV20-1 with TRBJ2-4; unclear D gene. The J call may be mistaken, given a closer DNA end match to TRBJ2-1. CDR3 length equals 13 residues. Germline V gene sequence: CDR1 DFQATT, CDR2 SNEGSKA (reference sequence). CDR3 sequence reads: CSVPRPIGNIQFF. CDR3 DNA sequence: TGCAGTGTCCCCAGGCCCATCGGAAACATTCAGTTCTTC.

Turning to this clonotype: Compared with germline, one end of the junction differs, possibly owing to a read error. The rearrangement uses TRBV4-1 and TRBJ2-5; TRBD2 is a possible D gene (7 bases). This CDR3 spans 15 amino acids. The germline V gene encodes CDR1 MGHRA and CDR2 YSYEKL. The CDR3 here is CASSQWGGGGETQYF. CDR3 sequence (DNA): TGCGCCAGTAGCCAATGGGGAGGGGGAGGAGAGACCCAGTACTTC.

In its sample, this clonotype was seen many times. This chain's CDR3 is CASRPGTGLGNQPQHF. The CDR3 DNA is TGTGCCAGCCGGCCCGGGACAGGGCTTGGCAATCAGCCCCAGCATTTT. The rearrangement joins TRBV6-2 or TRBV6-3 to TRBJ1-5, with 9 bases fitting TRBD1. The V gene end was trimmed by 8 bases and the J gene end by 2 bases; junction bases not matched to a gene: 10. The CDR3 consists of 16 residues. The germline V gene encodes CDR1 MNHEY and CDR2 SVGEGT.

The rearrangement uses TRBV12-3 or TRBV12-4 and TRBJ2-5, with D maybe TRBD2 (6 bases). Trimming took 11 bases from V and 1 from J, leaving 17 bases between them. The CDR3 contains 14 residues. In DNA form, the CDR3 reads TGTGCCGGCAATTGGGGGACTCTCCAAGAGACCCAGTACTTC. It encodes CAGNWGTLQETQYF.

In this sample, this clonotype turned up many times. The chain couples TRBV12-3 or TRBV12-4 to TRBJ2-6; D is unresolved. The CDR3 has 14 residues. Trimming pared 5 bases from V and 4 bases from J, leaving 9 bases between. CDR3: CASSTSSGANVLTF. The CDR3 DNA sequence: TGTGCCAGCAGTACATCTTCCGGGGCCAACGTCCTGACTTTC.

About this clonotype: Relative to the germline gene, one junction end is altered; a read error may explain this. The rearrangement joins TRBV11-2 to TRBJ1-2; unclear D gene. This CDR3 has 13 amino acids. CDR1 and CDR2 (germline): SGHAT, FQNNGV. The CDR3 loop reads CACSKEQNHGYTF. For the CDR3, the DNA is TGTGCCTGCAGCAAGGAACAGAACCATGGCTACACCTTC.

The chain is built from TRBV11-1 and TRBJ2-7; D is possibly TRBD2 (6 bases). The ends were cut back, 5 bases at V and 2 bases at J, with 19 bases in the middle. In germline, CDR1 is SGHAT, CDR2 FQDESV (reference sequence). The CDR3 is 16 residues long. The CDR3 bases are TGTGCCAGCAGCCTAGAGGTGACGGGAGCACCCTACGAGCAGTACTTC. Translating gives CASSLEVTGAPYEQYF.

This clonotype was seen a few times. A clone one base away is much larger, so this may be a read error. V and J are TRBV6-5 and TRBJ1-6, with D possibly TRBD1 on 6 matching bases. The V gene's germline CDR1 is MNHEY and CDR2 SVGAGI. The CDR3 consists of 15 residues. The CDR3, as DNA: TGTGTCAGCAGCCGCCCAACAGGGACTAATTCACCCCTCCACTTT. This gives the protein CVSSRPTGTNSPLHF.

This clonotype turned up a few times. At one end the junction does not follow the germline gene, possibly because of a read error. The chain couples TRBV11-2 to TRBJ2-7; D is undetermined. Germline loops: CDR1 SGHAT, CDR2 FQNNGV. This CDR3 has 17 residues. The CDR3 spells CASSLVLEAGPRLEQYF. The CDR3 region has the DNA TGTGCCAGCAGTTTAGTTCTCGAGGCAGGCCCGAGATTAGAGCAGTACTTC.

The chain recombines TRBV12-3 or TRBV12-4 with TRBJ1-1, with D tentatively TRBD1 (5 bases). The CDR3 runs to 13 residues. The V end was cut by 9 bases, the J end by 1 base, with 12 bases between. CDR3 sequence (DNA): TGTGCCAGTAGTGGCCAGGGGAACACTGAAGCTTTCTTT. Translated: CASSGQGNTEAFF.

This clonotype was seen at least ten times. The V gene is TRBV6-5, the J gene TRBJ2-2, with 10 nucleotides matching TRBD2. There are 15 residues in the CDR3. Per germline, CDR1 MNHEY and CDR2 SVGAGI. V dropped 6 bases and J dropped 5; count of bases not matched to a gene: 6. CDR3 in amino acids: CASSPSGSGTGELFF. CDR3 sequence (DNA): TGTGCCAGCAGCCCTAGCGGGAGCGGGACCGGGGAGCTGTTTTTT.

In its sample, this clonotype was seen once. The chain links TRBV11-1 to TRBJ2-5; perhaps D is TRBD1 or TRBD2 (5 bases each). Germline V gives CDR1 SGHAT, CDR2 FQDESV (reference sequence). Trimming took off 8 bases at V and 2 bases at J, with 12 bases between the two ends. This CDR3 is built from 13 residues. DNA of the CDR3: TGTGCCAGCCTCGGGACGTTTCAAGAGACCCAGTACTTC. Residues: CASLGTFQETQYF.

As regards this clonotype: One end of the junction fails to match germline, which may point to a read error. This rearrangement joins TRBV11-2 to TRBJ2-1; the D gene is possibly TRBD2 (6 bases). The CDR3 sequence is 15 residues long. CDR1 SGHAT and CDR2 FQNNGV come from the germline V gene. The CDR3 here is CAGSLGGVYYNERFF. The CDR3 DNA is TGTGCCGGCAGCTTAGGCGGGGTCTACTACAATGAGCGGTTCTTC.

The V gene is TRBV7-3, the J gene TRBJ2-3; D assignment may be TRBD1 or TRBD2 (5 bases each). CDR3 size: 16 residues. In germline, CDR1 is SGHTA, CDR2 FQGTGA. Trimming removed 1 base at V and 2 bases at J, with 13 bases between. CDR3 nucleotide sequence: TGTGCCAGCAGCTTAAGGGGACCCATTGACACAGATACGCAGTATTTT. Protein sequence: CASSLRGPIDTDTQYF.

In its sample, this clonotype was seen a few times. A clone one base away is much larger, so this may be a read error. This chain connects TRBV20-1 to TRBJ2-3; D remains ambiguous. Trimming removed 7 bases at V and 2 bases at J, with 16 bases between. Germline CDR1 and CDR2: DFQATT and SNEGSKA (reference sequence). The CDR3 loop spans 14 amino acids. The DNA of the CDR3 is TGCAGTGTTAAAATTCCACTTTCCACAGATACGCAGTATTTT. Its protein is CSVKIPLSTDTQYF.